This TCR beta chain comes out of a study of Ad26.COV2.S vaccination and SARS-CoV-2 variants. In the study overall: The authors gave Ad26.COV2.S intramuscularly, either once or twice 56 days apart.

The assay was immunoSEQ multiplex PCR, and TCRdb's table has in-frame clones only and misses some. This table holds about 400,000 clones, 83% found once. V shed 1 base and J shed 4 bases, with 18 bases lying between them. Germline V gene data show CDR1 as LGHNA and CDR2 as YSLEER. The CDR3 has 17 amino acids. The treatment: about 20 received Ad26.COV2.S at low or high dose, single or two shots; roughly five received placebo; per-sample allocation not given. Day 63 after the first injection of vaccine or placebo was the sampling time. This TCR was sampled from a person between 18 and 59 years old who received the Ad26.COV2.S COVID-19 vaccine or a placebo. The starting material was peripheral blood, obtained in a trial of Ad26.COV2.S vaccine versus placebo. V usage is TRBV4-3 and J usage is TRBJ2-3; a possible D gene is TRBD2 (6 bases). The CDR3 protein is CASSQALGGVRPDTQYF. The CDR3 bases are TGCGCCAGCAGCCAAGCACTCGGCGGGGTGAGGCCAGATACGCAGTATTTT.